This T cell receptor beta chain derives from a study of blood T cell repertoires in COVID-19. In the study overall: Samples of COVID-19 (acute and convalescent) were obtained from the United States, Italy and Spain. Sample material is recorded as cDNA or gDNA derived from T cells, B-cell-depleted T cells, or PBMCs.

Germline-derived CDR1 and CDR2 are SEHNR and FQNEAQ (reference sequence). The CDR3 is 11 amino acids. The V end was cut by 6 bases, the J end by 5 bases, with 7 bases between. As originally analysed: For nucleated cells, counts were estimated from reference gene primer amplification. Sequencing was performed with immunoSEQ multiplex PCR; in TCRdb, only in-frame clones are kept and a portion is missing. That table is the source of V, J and clone size, and D and trimming were worked out from the DNA. The sample carries roughly 190,000 clones, about 85% recorded once. This chain uses TRBV7-9 with TRBJ1-1; D is unresolved. This receptor was identified in a man in his 60s with active or convalescent COVID-19. The material sequenced was peripheral blood. The CDR3 region has the DNA TGTGCCAGCAGGGACTGGACTGAAGCTTTCTTT. Encoded protein: CASRDWTEAFF.